Each of the 13 T cell receptor beta chains below was sequenced from the same sample in a study of human thymus T cells. Generated by immunoSEQ multiplex PCR, the TCRdb table keeps only in-frame clones and is missing some. The sample contains some 57,000 clones, 85% to 95% of which appear only once. The sequencing sample was made of blood. Receptor source: a boy under three years old with a congenital heart defect but otherwise immunologically healthy.

This clone was seen a few times. J is TRBJ1-2 and V is TRBV28, with D perhaps matching TRBD1 (6 bases). The CDR3 runs 14 residues. V gave up 6 bases and J gave up 2 bases, with 13 bases separating them. Germline lookup yields CDR1 MDHEN and CDR2 SYDVKM. The CDR3 nucleotides read TGTGCCAGCAGCCCAGGGGAGGCCAACTATGGCTACACCTTC. Translation gives CASSPGEANYGYTF.

The chain links TRBV2 to TRBJ2-3; D is unclear. CDR3 length: 15 residues. Trimming took 3 bases from V and 0 from J, leaving 10 bases between them. Germline CDR1 SNHLY, CDR2 FYNNEI. The CDR3 region has the DNA TGTGCCAGCAGTGAGGGTCATTCTAGCACAGATACGCAGTATTTT. Its translation is CASSEGHSSTDTQYF.

The CDR3 sequence: CASSLGSGGAGGELFF. The CDR3 DNA reads TGTGCCAGCAGCTTAGGTAGCGGGGGGGCCGGCGGGGAGCTGTTTTTT. The V and J genes are TRBV7-2 and TRBJ2-2; TRBD2 aligns across 11 bases. Germline values: CDR1 SGHTA, CDR2 FQGNSA. The CDR3 covers 16 residues. V was clipped by 1 base and J by 7 bases; unmatched bases: 5.

The chain couples TRBV29-1 to TRBJ2-5; 10 bases are a match to TRBD2. In germline, CDR1 is SQVTM, CDR2 ANQGSEA. This CDR3 has 14 amino acids. V lost 7 bases to trimming and J lost 2 bases; unmatched junction nucleotides: 7. CDR3 loop: CSAGLLAGQETQYF. CDR3 sequence (DNA): TGCAGCGCTGGCCTACTAGCGGGGCAAGAGACCCAGTACTTC.

This clone was counted a single time. This chain links TRBV5-1 with TRBJ1-1; unclear D gene. The CDR3 contains 14 residues. V lost 2 bases to trimming and J lost 0 bases, with 8 bases between them. Germline loops: CDR1 SGHRS, CDR2 YFSETQ. Written as DNA, the CDR3 is TGCGCCAGCAGCTTCGCAGACATGAACACTGAAGCTTTCTTT. Protein sequence: CASSFADMNTEAFF.

J is TRBJ1-4 and V is TRBV28, with D unclear. The germline CDR1 and CDR2 sequences are MDHEN and SYDVKM. Trimming took off 3 bases at V and 10 bases at J, with 9 bases between the two ends. This CDR3 has 12 residues. The CDR3 sequence: CASSLESGKLFF. The CDR3 DNA follows: TGTGCCAGCAGTTTGGAAAGTGGAAAACTGTTTTTT.

This chain joins TRBV7-9 and TRBJ2-1; no firm D call. The CDR3 has 15 residues. V gave up 8 bases and J gave up 0 bases, with 14 bases separating them. The germline CDR1 and CDR2 sequences are SEHNR and FQNEAQ (reference sequence). The CDR3 protein is CASSLFFGSYNEQFF. The CDR3 DNA reads TGTGCCAGCTCCCTGTTTTTCGGCTCCTACAATGAGCAGTTCTTC.

The rearrangement links TRBV19 to TRBJ2-7; the match to TRBD2 covers 12 bases. The CDR3 loop spans 17 amino acids. Germline CDR1 reads LNHDA; CDR2 reads SQIVND (reference sequence). The J segment lost 2 bases and the V segment lost 3 bases, leaving 8 bases of the junction unmatched. Here the CDR3 DNA reads TGTGCCAGTAGTATCGCCGGGACTAGCGGGCACACCTACGAGCAGTACTTC. It is translated as CASSIAGTSGHTYEQYF. Supplemented by reference TRBV19 and TRBJ2-7, the full variable domain reads DGGITQSPKYLFRKEGQNVTLSCEQNLNHDAMYWYRQDPGQGLRLIYYSQIVNDFQKGDIAEGYSVSREKKESFPLTVTSAQKNPTAFYLCASSIAGTSGHTYEQYFGPGTRLTVT.

This sequence joins TRBV11-2 and TRBJ1-1, with D perhaps TRBD1 (6 bases). The CDR3 extends over 15 amino acids. Germline loops: CDR1 SGHAT, CDR2 FQNNGV. Trimming cost V 1 base and J 0 bases, with 9 bases left between them. CDR3 nucleotide sequence: TGTGCCAGCAGCTTAGTCCCAGGGGTGAACACTGAAGCTTTCTTT. It specifies CASSLVPGVNTEAFF.

The chain has TRBV4-2 and TRBJ2-1, with 7 positions matching TRBD1. With V trimmed by 1 base and J by 3 bases, 6 bases remained unmatched. The CDR3 sequence is 16 residues long. The V gene's germline CDR1 is LGHNA and CDR2 YNFKEQ. The CDR3 nucleotides are TGTGCCAGCAGCCAAGTACCTGCAGGGGGCTACAATGAGCAGTTCTTC. This gives the protein CASSQVPAGGYNEQFF.

The sample holds one count of this clone. This chain joins TRBV10-2 and TRBJ1-1, with TRBD1 matching over 7 bases. CDR1 is WSHSY and CDR2 is SAAADI in the germline V gene. V lost 5 bases, J lost 0 bases, and 6 bases stayed unmatched. This CDR3 region has 15 residues. This CDR3 reads CASSLPGTVNTEAFF. CDR3 DNA sequence: TGCGCCAGCAGTCTTCCCGGGACAGTGAACACTGAAGCTTTCTTT.

This chain links TRBV7-2 with TRBJ1-3; TRBD1 matches at 7 bases. The CDR3 consists of 16 residues. From germline, CDR1 is SGHTA and CDR2 FQGNSA. The J segment lost 5 bases and the V segment lost 3 bases, leaving 10 bases of the junction unmatched. In DNA form, the CDR3 reads TGTGCCAGCAGCTTTTTGGAGACAGGGTGGAGAAACACCATATATTTT. Translation: CASSFLETGWRNTIYF.

The chain combines TRBV9 with TRBJ1-1, with D maybe TRBD1 (5 bases). Germline V lookup: CDR1 SGDLS, CDR2 YYNGEE. The CDR3 contains 14 residues. V dropped 0 bases and J dropped 4 bases, with 10 bases sitting between them. The CDR3 here is CASSVDGGGTEAFF. The DNA of the CDR3 is TGTGCCAGCAGCGTAGATGGGGGGGGCACTGAAGCTTTCTTT.